The 22 T cell receptor beta chains below come from one sample, sequenced in a study of cytomegalovirus exposure and HLA in healthy donors. The primer mix had 60 Vbeta and 13 Jbeta primers. Method: immunoSEQ multiplex PCR; TCRdb's copy keeps in-frame clones and lacks some. The sample yields some 150,000 clones, more than 60% seen once. Sequencing input: PBMCs. The receptor source for this set is a woman between 40 and 50 years old in good health and CMV-seronegative.

The chain is built from TRBV4-1 and TRBJ2-5; the match to TRBD2 covers 11 bases. CDR3 length: 17 residues. The V segment lost 4 bases and the J segment 1 base; nucleotides outside the gene matches: 8. In germline, CDR1 is MGHRA, CDR2 YSYEKL. CDR3 region: CASSLSGGAGVQETQYF. DNA of the CDR3: TGCGCCAGCAGCCTTAGCGGGGGGGCCGGAGTCCAAGAGACCCAGTACTTC.

The V gene is TRBV30, the J gene TRBJ2-5; 8 bases agree with TRBD1. The CDR3 loop spans 14 amino acids. The V segment lost 5 bases and the J segment 5 bases; nucleotides outside the gene matches: 10. Looked up from germline, CDR1 is GTSNPN and CDR2 is SVGIG (reference sequence). CDR3 residues: CAWGQGGLGETQYF. The CDR3 nucleotides are TGTGCCTGGGGACAGGGAGGTCTAGGTGAGACCCAGTACTTC.

This clone has a handful of counts. The chain joins TRBV11-3 to TRBJ2-7; a weak D match, TRBD2 (5 bases). V was pared by 2 bases and J by 0 bases, with 11 bases between. The CDR3 loop spans 15 amino acids. The germline V gene has CDR1 SGHNT and CDR2 YENEEA. CDR3 DNA sequence: TGTGCCAGCAGCTTACACGGGGAAAACTCCTACGAGCAGTACTTC. Protein: CASSLHGENSYEQYF.

This clone has just one count. The chain links TRBV29-1 to TRBJ2-2; perhaps TRBD1 as D (5 bases). The V gene lost 5 bases and the J gene lost 4 bases, with 11 bases spanning the gap. This CDR3 is 13 amino acids long. Germline V lookup: CDR1 SQVTM, CDR2 ANQGSEA. CDR3 coding DNA: TGCAGCGTTCGACTCCAGGGCACCGGGGAGCTGTTTTTT. This codes for CSVRLQGTGELFF.

This clone was seen once. The rearrangement uses TRBV7-2 and TRBJ2-1, with 10 bases aligning to TRBD1. This CDR3 contains 17 residues. Germline V CDR1 and CDR2: SGHTA, FQGNSA. The trim removed 5 bases at V and 7 bases at J, leaving 14 bases unmatched. The CDR3 sequence: CASSQRGIGTGVNEQFF. The CDR3 DNA reads TGTGCCAGCAGCCAAAGGGGTATTGGGACAGGGGTGAATGAGCAGTTCTTC.

The chain carries TRBV7-2 and TRBJ2-3; 9 bases are shared with TRBD2. After removal of 3 bases from V and 3 bases from J, the junction contained 7 bases not matched to a gene. From germline, CDR1 is SGHTA and CDR2 FQGNSA. The length of the CDR3 is 16 residues. CDR3 residues: CASSFTPSGITDTQYF. CDR3 bases: TGTGCCAGCAGCTTCACCCCTAGCGGGATAACAGATACGCAGTATTTT.

CDR3 coding DNA: TGTGCCATCAGTGGGAACAGGGGTTTAGGGACAGATACGCAGTATTTT. This translates into CAISGNRGLGTDTQYF. The V and J genes are TRBV10-3 and TRBJ2-3; TRBD1 matches 7 bases. Germline-derived CDR1 and CDR2 are ENHRY and SYGVKD. There are 16 residues in the CDR3. The V gene end was trimmed by 4 bases and the J gene end by 3 bases; junction bases not matched to a gene: 10.

This sequence joins TRBV2 and TRBJ2-6; tentative D call: TRBD2 (6 bases). The germline gives CDR1 SNHLY, CDR2 FYNNEI. V gave up 3 bases and J gave up 0 bases, with 6 bases separating them. This CDR3 is built from 15 residues. In DNA, the CDR3 is TGTGCCAGCAGTGATAGCGGCTCTGGGGCCAACGTCCTGACTTTC. Residues: CASSDSGSGANVLTF. Full variable domain (rest looked up from reference TRBV2 and TRBJ2-6): EPEVTQTPSHQVTQMGQEVILRCVPISNHLYFYWYRQILGQKVEFLVSFYNNEISEKSEIFDDQFSVERPDGSNFTLKIRSTKLEDSAMYFCASSDSGSGANVLTFGAGSRLTVL.

J is TRBJ2-2 and V is TRBV6-1, with 10 bases identical to TRBD2. Germline V gene lookup returns CDR1 MNHNS and CDR2 SASEGT. The ends lost 7 bases at V and 7 bases at J; junction bases unmatched: 9. The CDR3 totals 15 residues. The CDR3, as DNA: TGTGCCAGCACCCCCGGACTAGCGGTCGTCGGGGAGCTGTTTTTT. Amino acid sequence: CASTPGLAVVGELFF.

V and J are TRBV13 and TRBJ1-3; no firm D call. The CDR3 loop spans 15 amino acids. CDR1 PRHDT and CDR2 FYEKMQ come from the germline V gene (reference sequence). Trimming stripped 0 bases from V and 4 bases from J, with 10 bases between. The CDR3 bases are TGTGCCAGCAGCTTAGGTCGTGACAAAGGAAACACCATATATTTT. Protein product: CASSLGRDKGNTIYF.

The genes are TRBV5-6 and TRBJ2-5; a possible D gene is TRBD1 (5 bases). V shed 2 bases and J shed 7 bases, with 15 bases lying between them. Germline V gives CDR1 SGHDT, CDR2 YYEEEE. The CDR3 totals 14 residues. CDR3: CASSLGLGVVTQYF. The CDR3 bases are TGTGCCAGCAGCTTAGGGTTAGGGGTCGTGACCCAGTACTTC.

This clone showed up just once. This chain connects TRBV7-9 to TRBJ1-2; D may be TRBD1 (5 bases). The CDR3 covers 14 residues. Per germline, CDR1 SEHNR and CDR2 FQNEAQ (reference sequence). The V and J ends lost 1 base and 7 bases respectively, with 13 bases between them. CDR3 DNA sequence: TGTGCCAGCAGCTTAGTCCGAGACAGAGTTGGCTACACCTTC. It is translated as CASSLVRDRVGYTF. The full variable domain, its missing parts supplied by reference TRBV7-9 and TRBJ1-2, is DTGVSQNPRHKITKRGQNVTFRCDPISEHNRLYWYRQTLGQGPEFLTYFQNEAQLEKSRLLSDRFSAERPKGSFSTLEIQRTEQGDSAMYLCASSLVRDRVGYTFGSGTRLTVV.

The CDR3: CASSSPDRGNNQPQHF. The CDR3 region has the DNA TGTGCCAGCAGCTCACCGGACAGGGGAAACAATCAGCCCCAGCATTTT. V is TRBV7-8 and J is TRBJ1-5, with 9 bases fitting TRBD1. J gave up 3 bases and V 4 bases, and 7 bases lay outside the gene matches. CDR1 and CDR2 from the germline V gene are SGHVS and FQNEAQ. The CDR3 extends over 16 amino acids.

The chain uses TRBV10-3 and TRBJ2-5; 9 nucleotides match TRBD1. V lost 4 bases and J lost 5; bases outside the gene matches: 2. Germline V gives CDR1 ENHRY, CDR2 SYGVKD. The CDR3 has 13 amino acids. As DNA, the CDR3 is TGTGCCATCAGTGCGGACAGGGGCGAGACCCAGTACTTC. Its translation is CAISADRGETQYF.

The J gene is TRBJ2-7, the V gene TRBV19; 8 bases are shared with TRBD1. Trimming removed 6 bases from V and 4 bases from J; junction bases left unmatched: 5. CDR1 LNHDA and CDR2 SQIVND come from the germline V gene (reference sequence). CDR3 size: 13 residues. The CDR3 here is CASSSQGAYEQYF. In DNA, the CDR3 is TGTGCCAGTAGCAGTCAGGGGGCTTACGAGCAGTACTTC.

The gene calls are TRBV5-1 and TRBJ2-3; possibly TRBD2 for D (6 bases). The CDR3 contains 14 residues. Germline CDR1 SGHRS, CDR2 YFSETQ. V shed 4 bases and J shed 8 bases, with 17 bases lying between them. CDR3 DNA sequence: TGCGCCAGCAGCCCCGGACTGCTCGGGGGTACGCAGTATTTT. Its protein is CASSPGLLGGTQYF.

This sequence joins TRBV13 and TRBJ2-1; 10 bases align to TRBD2. The CDR3 has 17 residues. Unmatched junction bases numbered 7, after V lost 5 bases and J lost 0 bases. Germline V gene data show CDR1 as PRHDT and CDR2 as FYEKMQ (reference sequence). CDR3: CASSDGLAVSSYNEQFF. The CDR3 DNA is TGTGCCAGCAGCGACGGACTAGCGGTTAGCTCCTACAATGAGCAGTTCTTC.

The V and J genes are TRBV4-1 and TRBJ1-6; TRBD1 matches 8 bases. The germline CDR1 and CDR2 sequences are MGHRA and YSYEKL. The CDR3 runs 15 residues. V was pared by 4 bases and J by 8 bases, with 7 bases of the junction left unmatched. In DNA, the CDR3 is TGCGCCAGCAGCCCCGACAGGGGAAATTATTCACCCCTCCACTTT. It encodes CASSPDRGNYSPLHF.

This clone was observed once. This chain connects TRBV4-1 to TRBJ2-5, with 8 bases identical to TRBD2. CDR3 length equals 17 residues. Losses at the gene ends were 0 bases for V and 1 base for J; bases not matched to a gene: 7. Germline CDR1 and CDR2: MGHRA and YSYEKL. The CDR3 loop is CASSQDGAGGFQETQYF. For the CDR3, the DNA is TGCGCCAGCAGCCAAGATGGGGCGGGGGGATTCCAAGAGACCCAGTACTTC.

As to this clone: The CDR3 carries no conserved terminal phenylalanine or tryptophan, so it likely arises from a read error. V is TRBV11-3 and J is TRBJ1-5, with D possibly TRBD1 on 6 matching bases. V lost 5 bases and J lost 0, with 8 bases in between. Germline V gives CDR1 SGHNT, CDR2 YENEEA. The CDR3 totals 14 residues. The CDR3 loop reads CASSQTGSNQPQHL. In DNA form, the CDR3 reads TGTGCCAGCAGCCAGACAGGTAGCAATCAGCCCCAGCATCTT.

Details on this clone: At one end, the junction sequence differs from germline, possibly due to a read error. In the same sample, other DNA sequences code for this CDR3. J is TRBJ2-7 and V is TRBV28; the D gene is possibly TRBD1 (5 bases). This CDR3 comprises 17 residues. From germline, CDR1 is MDHEN and CDR2 SYDVKM. The CDR3 nucleotides are TGCGCCAGCAGCTCCGACCACCTGGACATTCCCCTCTACGAGCAGTACTTC. Translation gives CASSSDHLDIPLYEQYF.

This rearrangement joins TRBV7-9 to TRBJ1-2; D is unresolved. Per the germline V gene, CDR1 is SEHNR and CDR2 is FQNEAQ (reference sequence). The CDR3 length is 15 residues. Trimming stripped 5 bases from V and 4 bases from J, with 17 bases between. CDR3 amino acids: CASSPPGTSVYGYTF. For the CDR3, the DNA is TGTGCCAGCAGCCCCCCGGGTACTTCAGTCTATGGCTACACCTTC.